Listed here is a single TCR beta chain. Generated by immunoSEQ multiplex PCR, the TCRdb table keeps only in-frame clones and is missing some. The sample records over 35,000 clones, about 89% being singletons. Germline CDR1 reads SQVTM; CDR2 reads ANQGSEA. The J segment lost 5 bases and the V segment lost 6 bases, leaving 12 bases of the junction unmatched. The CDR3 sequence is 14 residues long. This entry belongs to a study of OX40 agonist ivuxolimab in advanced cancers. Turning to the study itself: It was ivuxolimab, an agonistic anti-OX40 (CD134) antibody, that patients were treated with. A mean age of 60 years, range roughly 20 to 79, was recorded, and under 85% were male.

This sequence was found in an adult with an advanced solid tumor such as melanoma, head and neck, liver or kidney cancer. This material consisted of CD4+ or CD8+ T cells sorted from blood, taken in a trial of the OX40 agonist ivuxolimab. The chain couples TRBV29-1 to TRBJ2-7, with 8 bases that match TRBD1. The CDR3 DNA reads TGCAGCGTCTCAAAAGGACAGGGTTGGGACGAGCAGTACTTC. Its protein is CSVSKGQGWDEQYF.